This is a list of T cell receptor beta chains from one sample in a study of T cell repertoires in cytomegalovirus infection. TCRdb re-called the reads through MiXCR, storing one row per CDR3 protein. This sample has about 89,000 distinct CDR3 sequences; 25% to 30% occur once, and the top ten carry over 60%. The antigens for these receptors are not known. The sequencing used CD8+ T cells from cultured PBMCs, collected from culture after CMV antigen stimulation. All receptors derive from a human donor in good health (CMV status not recorded). Some clones in this sample may be carry-over from other donors' samples. Both conserved end residues are part of each CDR3. D genes are given only for firm matches. Not all rows give a size; the values are once, few, many and, for expanded clones, a class.

cdr3_nt,cdr3_aa,j_call,v_call,d_call,clone_size
TGTGCCAGCAGGTTCAGGGGACGGTCCTCTCATTTTTCACCCCTCCACTTT,CASRFRGRSSHFSPLHF,TRBJ1-6,TRBV5-5,.,.
TGTGCCAGCAGCCAAGATCTGGGACTAGCGGTGGAGCAGTACTTC,CASSQDLGLAVEQYF,TRBJ2-7,TRBV14,TRBD2,.
TGTGCCAGCAGTTTACCCGGACCCTCTGAAGCTTTCTTT,CASSLPGPSEAFF,TRBJ1-1,TRBV12-3/TRBV12-4,.,many
TGTGCCAGCAGCCCCCTGGCGGGGGGTGATTCACCCCTCCACTTT,CASSPLAGGDSPLHF,TRBJ1-6,TRBV5-6,.,.
TGTGCCAGCAGCGTGGAAGGATACACTGAAGCTTTCTTT,CASSVEGYTEAFF,TRBJ1-1,TRBV9,.,.
TGTGCCAGTAGTATGGGATGGAATTCACCCCTCCACTTT,CASSMGWNSPLHF,TRBJ1-6,TRBV19,.,.
TGTGCCAGCAGCGTTAGCGGGGTGGAGGGGAATGAGCAGTTCTTC,CASSVSGVEGNEQFF,TRBJ2-1,TRBV9,TRBD2,.
TGTGCCAGCAGTTTATTTGAGGGCAGAGCCCAGGAGACCCAGTACTTC,CASSLFEGRAQETQYF,TRBJ2-5,TRBV27,.,.
TGTGCCAGCAGCTTCGGGGAACTCTACGAGCAGTACTTC,CASSFGELYEQYF,TRBJ2-7,TRBV11-2,.,.
TGTGCCAGCAGTTTAGAGGGATATGGCTACACCTTC,CASSLEGYGYTF,TRBJ1-2,TRBV12-3/TRBV12-4,.,many
TGTGCCAGTACGGGCTCCAACTATGGCTACACCTTC,CASTGSNYGYTF,TRBJ1-2,TRBV19,.,.
TGTGCCAGCACTATGGGAGTAGGTCTGCCAACCCGAGAGACCCAGTACTTC,CASTMGVGLPTRETQYF,TRBJ2-5,TRBV11-2,.,many
TGTGCCAGCGGAAGGGGCGAGCAGTACTTC,CASGRGEQYF,TRBJ2-7,TRBV6-8,.,.
TGTGCCAGCAGACCCATTCTAGCGGGGCGCACAGATACGCAGTATTTT,CASRPILAGRTDTQYF,TRBJ2-3,TRBV6-2/TRBV6-3,TRBD2,few
TGCAGCGTTGACCCCCAGGGACAAGAGACCCAGTACTTC,CSVDPQGQETQYF,TRBJ2-5,TRBV29-1,.,.
TGTGCCAGCAGTCGACAGTATAGCAATCAGCCCCAGCATTTT,CASSRQYSNQPQHF,TRBJ1-5,TRBV12-3/TRBV12-4,.,few
TGTGCCATCTGGGACAGGAAGTTTTCGGATACGCAGTATTTT,CAIWDRKFSDTQYF,TRBJ2-3,TRBV11-2,TRBD1,few
TGCAGCGTTGCCGAGACGAGCTATGGCTACACCTTC,CSVAETSYGYTF,TRBJ1-2,TRBV29-1,.,.
TGCGCCAGCAGCTTGGCAGGAGGCCCCCTACAGGGTACAGACTATGGCTACACCTTC,CASSLAGGPLQGTDYGYTF,TRBJ1-2,TRBV5-1,.,few
TGTGCCAGCAGCTTAGCACCCCCAGCACACCCTGAAGCTTTCTTT,CASSLAPPAHPEAFF,TRBJ1-1,TRBV7-8,.,.
TGTGCCAGCAGCTTAGACCCTCTTATCCGTAGCGGGGGCGGTTACGAGCAGTACTTC,CASSLDPLIRSGGGYEQYF,TRBJ2-7,TRBV11-2,TRBD2,many
TGTGCCAGCAGCTACTCTAGCGGGGGTATCTACAATGAGCAGTTCTTC,CASSYSSGGIYNEQFF,TRBJ2-1,TRBV7-8,TRBD2,few
TGTGCCAGCAGCTTGGCCGGGCCCGAAGGGACCCAGTACTTC,CASSLAGPEGTQYF,TRBJ2-5,TRBV7-8,.,many
TGTGCCAGCAGGCGCCGCGGGGTCCGGACAGGAACCTACGAGCAGTACTTC,CASRRRGVRTGTYEQYF,TRBJ2-7,TRBV28,.,.
TGTGCCAGCAGCTTAGGAGGCCGAACCACCGGGGAGCTGTTTTTT,CASSLGGRTTGELFF,TRBJ2-2,TRBV7-3,.,.
TGTGCCAGCAGTTTATGGGCCTGCCAAGAGACCCAGTACTTC,CASSLWACQETQYF,TRBJ2-5,TRBV27,.,.
TGTGCCAGCAGCCTGACAGGGAGGAACACTGAAGCTTTCTTT,CASSLTGRNTEAFF,TRBJ1-1,TRBV27,TRBD1,many
TGTGCCAGCAGCCTGGAGGGACAAGTGAACACTGAAGCTTTCTTT,CASSLEGQVNTEAFF,TRBJ1-1,TRBV5-4,.,.
TGTGCCAGCTCACCACCGCTGACAGGGGACTATGGCTACACCTTC,CASSPPLTGDYGYTF,TRBJ1-2,TRBV18,TRBD1,.
TGTGCCAGCAGCTCCCACTTGGGGGCGGGGGAGAACACCGGGGAGCTGTTTTTT,CASSSHLGAGENTGELFF,TRBJ2-2,TRBV11-2,.,.
TGTGCCAGCAGCTCCCGGACCCTGGGGGGGGGCAATGAGCAGTTCTTC,CASSSRTLGGGNEQFF,TRBJ2-1,TRBV7-2,TRBD2,many
TGTGCCAGCAGTTTAACAAGGGACCTAGCTGAAGCTTTCTTT,CASSLTRDLAEAFF,TRBJ1-1,TRBV28,.,few
TGTGCCAGCAGTTTAGCGTCAACCTACGAGCAGTACTTC,CASSLASTYEQYF,TRBJ2-7,TRBV12-3/TRBV12-4,.,few
TGTGCCAGCAGCCAAGCCCAAAGGGGGAACACTGAAGCTTTCTTT,CASSQAQRGNTEAFF,TRBJ1-1,TRBV3-1,.,once
TGTGCCAGCAGCTTAGATGAGGGACAGCTCTCTGGGGCCAACGTCCTGACTTTC,CASSLDEGQLSGANVLTF,TRBJ2-6,TRBV11-2,TRBD1,many
TGTGCCAGTAGTATGGGGACAGGGGTCGACTACAATGAGCAGTTCTTC,CASSMGTGVDYNEQFF,TRBJ2-1,TRBV19,TRBD1,few
TGTGCCAGCACCACTACGCAGGCAAGCAATCAGCCCCAGCATTTT,CASTTTQASNQPQHF,TRBJ1-5,TRBV28,.,.
TGCAGTGCTAGGACACGGGACGCTCGACCCCTCCACTTT,CSARTRDARPLHF,TRBJ1-6,TRBV20-1,.,once
TGTGCCAGCTCAGCAGGGACTGCGGCGTATGGCTACACCTTC,CASSAGTAAYGYTF,TRBJ1-2,TRBV18,.,.
TGTGCCAGCAGCCTGACAGGGGGCGAGGCCGGGGAGCTGTTTTTT,CASSLTGGEAGELFF,TRBJ2-2,TRBV5-4,TRBD1,few
TGCAGTGCTAGAGTCCGGGCCGGGAATGAGCAGTTCTTC,CSARVRAGNEQFF,TRBJ2-1,TRBV20-1,.,few
TGTGCCAGCAGGACGACAGGGCCCAGCAATCAGCCCCAGCATTTT,CASRTTGPSNQPQHF,TRBJ1-5,TRBV2,TRBD1,.
TGTGCCAGCAGCCCACTAGCGGGGGGCATGTACGAGCAGTACTTC,CASSPLAGGMYEQYF,TRBJ2-7,TRBV7-2,TRBD2,many
TGTGCCACCAGCAGGGGACAGACATACGAGCAGTACTTC,CATSRGQTYEQYF,TRBJ2-7,TRBV15,TRBD1,.
TGTGCCGTTAGCCCAGGAGGCTACAATGAGCAGTTCTTC,CAVSPGGYNEQFF,TRBJ2-1,TRBV19,.,few
TGTGCCAGCAGCGGGGGCTATGGCTACACCTTC,CASSGGYGYTF,TRBJ1-2,TRBV7-2,.,few